This note documents a single T cell receptor (beta chain) sequence. As yet, its antigen is unknown. The study ran its PCR with 60 Vbeta and 13 Jbeta primers. Data came from immunoSEQ multiplex PCR; TCRdb stores just in-frame clones and leaves some out. In the table there are approximately 150,000 clones, roughly 80% of which are singletons. This entry comes from a study of cytomegalovirus exposure and HLA in healthy donors. Study outcomes and limitations: In a later analysis, V- and J-gene trimming of beta chains associated with a DCLRE1C missense variant, replicated independently. Per a prior analysis, the majority of TCR beta V segments were productive roughly 87% or roughly 30% of the time. It was reported that the classifier diagnosed cytomegalovirus status with high specificity and sensitivity in both the original and validation cohorts.

The germline V gene encodes CDR1 SEHNR and CDR2 FQNEAQ (reference sequence). V lost 2 bases to trimming and J lost 1 base; unmatched junction nucleotides: 10. CDR3 length: 18 residues. This clonotype originated in a man in his thirties or forties in good health and CMV-seronegative. The chain carries TRBV7-9 and TRBJ2-5; 10 bases agree with TRBD2. The sequencing sample was made of PBMCs. CDR3 nucleotides: TGTGCCAGCAGCTTACTCTCCTCACTAGCGGGGAGCCAAGAGACCCAGTACTTC. It encodes CASSLLSSLAGSQETQYF.